This is a list of T cell receptor beta chains from one sample in a study of OX40 agonist ivuxolimab in advanced cancers. TCRdb keeps only in-frame clones here, not all; method: immunoSEQ multiplex PCR. The sample records approximately 76,000 clones, 70% to 90% being singletons. Material: CD4+ or CD8+ T cells sorted from blood, obtained in a trial of the OX40 agonist ivuxolimab. The source is an adult with an advanced solid tumor such as melanoma, head and neck, liver or kidney cancer. Each CDR3 is given with its conserved first and last residue. D genes are given only for firm matches. A clone size is listed for some rows: how often the clone was seen (once, few, many), or a class if it is expanded.

v_call: TRBV7-2
d_call: TRBD1
j_call: TRBJ2-4
clone_size: few
cdr3_length: 14
cdr3_nt: TGTGCCAGCAGCCCTCAGGGGGCGGGAAACATTCAGTACTTC
cdr3_aa: CASSPQGAGNIQYF

v_call: TRBV6-6
d_call: TRBD1
j_call: TRBJ1-5
clone_size: NA
cdr3_length: 14
cdr3_nt: TGTGCCAGCAATATACAGGGGGGAAATCAGCCCCAGCATTTT
cdr3_aa: CASNIQGGNQPQHF

v_call: TRBV7-9
d_call: TRBD2
j_call: TRBJ2-1
clone_size: NA
cdr3_length: 18
cdr3_nt: TGTGCCAGCAGCTCGCGGACTAGCGGGGGTGTCTCCTACAATGAGCAGTTCTTC
cdr3_aa: CASSSRTSGGVSYNEQFF

v_call: TRBV5-1
d_call: NA
j_call: TRBJ2-1
clone_size: NA
cdr3_length: 15
cdr3_nt: TGCGCCAGCAGCCTTAGGACAGACTCCTACAATGAGCAGTTCTTC
cdr3_aa: CASSLRTDSYNEQFF

v_call: TRBV6-5
d_call: NA
j_call: TRBJ2-7
clone_size: NA
cdr3_length: 14
cdr3_nt: TGTGCCAGCACCAATACAGGAGATTACTACGAGCAGTACTTC
cdr3_aa: CASTNTGDYYEQYF

v_call: TRBV19
d_call: TRBD1
j_call: TRBJ1-3
clone_size: NA
cdr3_length: 15
cdr3_nt: TGTGCCAGTAGTGGGACAGGGGGCTTTGGAAACACCATATATTTT
cdr3_aa: CASSGTGGFGNTIYF

v_call: TRBV7-3
d_call: TRBD2
j_call: TRBJ2-1
clone_size: NA
cdr3_length: 17
cdr3_nt: TGTGCCAGCAGCTCAGGGGTCCTAGCGGGGGGCCAGGGTGAGCAGTTCTTC
cdr3_aa: CASSSGVLAGGQGEQFF

v_call: TRBV30
d_call: TRBD1
j_call: TRBJ2-7
clone_size: NA
cdr3_length: 14
cdr3_nt: TGTGCCTGGAGTATAGGGGACAGGGGGAGCGAGCAGTACTTC
cdr3_aa: CAWSIGDRGSEQYF

v_call: TRBV4-2
d_call: TRBD1
j_call: TRBJ1-5
clone_size: NA
cdr3_length: 17
cdr3_nt: TGTGCCAGCAGCCAAATGGCCCTGGGACAGGAGAATCAGCCCCAGCATTTT
cdr3_aa: CASSQMALGQENQPQHF

v_call: TRBV29-1
d_call: NA
j_call: TRBJ1-3
clone_size: NA
cdr3_length: 16
cdr3_nt: TGCAGCGTTGAAGCACAACAGAAATACTCTGGAAACACCATATATTTT
cdr3_aa: CSVEAQQKYSGNTIYF

v_call: TRBV5-1
d_call: NA
j_call: TRBJ2-2
clone_size: NA
cdr3_length: 13
cdr3_nt: TGCGCCAGCAGCTTGGCCCTTGGCGGGGAGCTGTTTTTT
cdr3_aa: CASSLALGGELFF

v_call: TRBV20-1
d_call: NA
j_call: TRBJ1-2
clone_size: NA
cdr3_length: 10
cdr3_nt: TGCAGTGCTAGGAACTATGGCTACACCTTC
cdr3_aa: CSARNYGYTF

v_call: TRBV7-2
d_call: NA
j_call: TRBJ1-1
clone_size: NA
cdr3_length: 16
cdr3_nt: TGTGCCAGCAGCGCGAGGAACGGACGGACGAACACTGAAGCTTTCTTT
cdr3_aa: CASSARNGRTNTEAFF

v_call: TRBV19
d_call: NA
j_call: TRBJ2-1
clone_size: NA
cdr3_length: 15
cdr3_nt: TGTGCCAGTAGTAGAATCGAGGGCGCCTACAATGAGCAGTTCTTC
cdr3_aa: CASSRIEGAYNEQFF

v_call: TRBV29-1
d_call: NA
j_call: TRBJ1-1
clone_size: NA
cdr3_length: 13
cdr3_nt: TGCAGCGCCTCGCTCGGGGGGACCACTGAAGCTTTCTTT
cdr3_aa: CSASLGGTTEAFF

v_call: TRBV9
d_call: TRBD1
j_call: TRBJ1-2
clone_size: NA
cdr3_length: 17
cdr3_nt: TGTGCCAGCACCGGCTCAGGGACAGGGGCGCTTAACTATGGCTACACCTTC
cdr3_aa: CASTGSGTGALNYGYTF

v_call: TRBV7-2
d_call: TRBD2
j_call: TRBJ2-5
clone_size: NA
cdr3_length: 15
cdr3_nt: TGTGCCAGCAGCTTTAGTGCGGGGGGGCGGGAGACCCAGTACTTC
cdr3_aa: CASSFSAGGRETQYF

v_call: TRBV11-2
d_call: TRBD2
j_call: TRBJ2-3
clone_size: NA
cdr3_length: 16
cdr3_nt: TGTGCCAGCAGCAGAGGCAGCGGGGGGGCAGGAGATACGCAGTATTTT
cdr3_aa: CASSRGSGGAGDTQYF

v_call: TRBV5-4
d_call: NA
j_call: TRBJ1-5
clone_size: NA
cdr3_length: 15
cdr3_nt: TGTGCCAGCAGCTTGGGAGGGAGCCACAATCAGCCCCAGCATTTT
cdr3_aa: CASSLGGSHNQPQHF

v_call: TRBV19
d_call: TRBD1
j_call: TRBJ2-7
clone_size: NA
cdr3_length: 13
cdr3_nt: TGTGCCACGAAGAGGGGACAGAGCTACGAGCAGTACTTC
cdr3_aa: CATKRGQSYEQYF

v_call: TRBV11-3
d_call: NA
j_call: TRBJ2-5
clone_size: NA
cdr3_length: 13
cdr3_nt: TGTGCCAGCAGCTTAGGGCCCCAAGAGACCCAGTACTTC
cdr3_aa: CASSLGPQETQYF

v_call: TRBV5-1
d_call: TRBD1
j_call: TRBJ1-2
clone_size: once
cdr3_length: 15
cdr3_nt: TGCGCCAGCAGCTTGGATGGGACAGGGGGAGGTGGCTACACCTTC
cdr3_aa: CASSLDGTGGGGYTF

v_call: TRBV6-1
d_call: TRBD1
j_call: TRBJ2-7
clone_size: NA
cdr3_length: 14
cdr3_nt: TGTGCCAGCAATCCGACAGGGGGCCCCTACGAGCAGTACTTC
cdr3_aa: CASNPTGGPYEQYF

v_call: TRBV6-6
d_call: NA
j_call: TRBJ1-2
clone_size: NA
cdr3_length: 13
cdr3_nt: TGTGCCAGCAGTTCAACAGGAGACTATGGCTACACCTTC
cdr3_aa: CASSSTGDYGYTF

v_call: TRBV6-1
d_call: NA
j_call: TRBJ2-5
clone_size: NA
cdr3_length: 17
cdr3_nt: TGTGCCAGCAGTGAGGGACTGGACAGTCAATTACGGGAGACCCAGTACTTC
cdr3_aa: CASSEGLDSQLRETQYF

v_call: TRBV18
d_call: NA
j_call: TRBJ2-1
clone_size: NA
cdr3_length: 16
cdr3_nt: TGTGCCAGCTCACCAAACGATGGCAGCTCCTACAATGAGCAGTTCTTC
cdr3_aa: CASSPNDGSSYNEQFF

v_call: TRBV6-5
d_call: TRBD1
j_call: TRBJ2-5
clone_size: NA
cdr3_length: 14
cdr3_nt: TGTGCCAGCAGTTACGACAGGGGGCTGGAGACCCAGTACTTC
cdr3_aa: CASSYDRGLETQYF

v_call: TRBV7-3
d_call: NA
j_call: TRBJ1-1
clone_size: NA
cdr3_length: 14
cdr3_nt: TGTGCCAGCAGTTCGGGGGGGCCCGACACTGAAGCTTTCTTT
cdr3_aa: CASSSGGPDTEAFF

v_call: TRBV27
d_call: NA
j_call: TRBJ2-7
clone_size: NA
cdr3_length: 14
cdr3_nt: TGTGCCAGCAGTTCGGCGCAGCCATCCTACGAGCAGTACTTC
cdr3_aa: CASSSAQPSYEQYF

v_call: TRBV7-6
d_call: NA
j_call: TRBJ1-4
clone_size: once
cdr3_length: 15
cdr3_nt: TGTGCCAGCAGCTTGGGGCAGGGGATTAATGAAAAACTGTTTTTT
cdr3_aa: CASSLGQGINEKLFF

v_call: TRBV11-1
d_call: NA
j_call: TRBJ1-1
clone_size: NA
cdr3_length: 18
cdr3_nt: TGTGCCAGCAGCTTAGGGGCTACGTGGGGGGAATGGAACACTGAAGCTTTCTTT
cdr3_aa: CASSLGATWGEWNTEAFF

v_call: TRBV29-1
d_call: NA
j_call: TRBJ2-3
clone_size: once
cdr3_length: 14
cdr3_nt: TGCAGCGTGGGGGGACAGCCTAGCACAGATACGCAGTATTTT
cdr3_aa: CSVGGQPSTDTQYF

v_call: TRBV9
d_call: NA
j_call: TRBJ1-6
clone_size: NA
cdr3_length: 15
cdr3_nt: TGTGCCAGCAGCCCCCGGGACAACTATAATTCACCCCTCCACTTT
cdr3_aa: CASSPRDNYNSPLHF

v_call: TRBV6-5
d_call: NA
j_call: TRBJ1-2
clone_size: NA
cdr3_length: 13
cdr3_nt: TGTGCCAGCAGCTCAACAGGGTACTATGGCTACACCTTC
cdr3_aa: CASSSTGYYGYTF

v_call: TRBV2
d_call: NA
j_call: TRBJ1-5
clone_size: few
cdr3_length: 15
cdr3_nt: TGTGCCAGCAGCGCAGGTCTCACCCTCAATCAGCCCCAGCATTTT
cdr3_aa: CASSAGLTLNQPQHF

v_call: TRBV29-1
d_call: TRBD1
j_call: TRBJ1-2
clone_size: NA
cdr3_length: 13
cdr3_nt: TGCAGCGTTGGACAGGGGGAGAACTATGGCTACACCTTC
cdr3_aa: CSVGQGENYGYTF

v_call: TRBV5-4
d_call: NA
j_call: TRBJ1-2
clone_size: NA
cdr3_length: 13
cdr3_nt: TGTGCCAGCAGCTCAGGGGACAACTATGGCTACACCTTC
cdr3_aa: CASSSGDNYGYTF

v_call: TRBV4-2
d_call: NA
j_call: TRBJ1-1
clone_size: NA
cdr3_length: 16
cdr3_nt: TGTGCCAGCAGCCTCTCCCCCGGTCAGAGGAACACTGAAGCTTTCTTT
cdr3_aa: CASSLSPGQRNTEAFF

v_call: TRBV11-1
d_call: NA
j_call: TRBJ2-5
clone_size: NA
cdr3_length: 13
cdr3_nt: TGTGCCAGCACCCGCAGGGGACAAGAGACCCAGTACTTC
cdr3_aa: CASTRRGQETQYF

v_call: TRBV11-1
d_call: NA
j_call: TRBJ1-2
clone_size: NA
cdr3_length: 15
cdr3_nt: TGTGCCAGCAGCTTAAATCCAATGGAGGGCTATGGCTACACCTTC
cdr3_aa: CASSLNPMEGYGYTF

v_call: TRBV4-3
d_call: TRBD2
j_call: TRBJ2-3
clone_size: NA
cdr3_length: 17
cdr3_nt: TGCGCCAGCAGCCAAGCTGGAGCGGGGGGTCTTGGGGATACGCAGTATTTT
cdr3_aa: CASSQAGAGGLGDTQYF

v_call: TRBV19
d_call: NA
j_call: TRBJ2-7
clone_size: NA
cdr3_length: 13
cdr3_nt: TGTGCCAGTAGTAGGGGACCTCAGGGCGAGCAGTACTTC
cdr3_aa: CASSRGPQGEQYF

v_call: TRBV5-1
d_call: NA
j_call: TRBJ2-7
clone_size: once
cdr3_length: 15
cdr3_nt: TGCGCCAGCAGCTTTGGTCAGGTTCCCTCCTACGAGCAGTACTTC
cdr3_aa: CASSFGQVPSYEQYF

v_call: TRBV6-6
d_call: NA
j_call: TRBJ1-2
clone_size: NA
cdr3_length: 13
cdr3_nt: TGTGCCAGCAGTTACGGGCAGAACTATGGCTACACCTTC
cdr3_aa: CASSYGQNYGYTF

v_call: TRBV14
d_call: NA
j_call: TRBJ1-1
clone_size: few
cdr3_length: 16
cdr3_nt: TGTGCCAGCAGCCAACGGTTAGGGAGAGGGAACACTGAAGCTTTCTTT
cdr3_aa: CASSQRLGRGNTEAFF

v_call: TRBV6-5
d_call: TRBD1
j_call: TRBJ1-5
clone_size: NA
cdr3_length: 13
cdr3_nt: TGTGCCAGCAAAGACAGGGACAATCAGCCCCAGCATTTT
cdr3_aa: CASKDRDNQPQHF

v_call: TRBV4-1
d_call: NA
j_call: TRBJ1-1
clone_size: NA
cdr3_length: 15
cdr3_nt: TGCGCCAGCAGCCAACGCCAGGGGTTCGGCACTGAAGCTTTCTTT
cdr3_aa: CASSQRQGFGTEAFF

v_call: TRBV4-1
d_call: TRBD2
j_call: TRBJ2-3
clone_size: NA
cdr3_length: 15
cdr3_nt: TGCGCCAGCAGCCCTGAGGCTAGCGGTACAGATACGCAGTATTTT
cdr3_aa: CASSPEASGTDTQYF

v_call: TRBV6-1
d_call: NA
j_call: TRBJ2-7
clone_size: NA
cdr3_length: 13
cdr3_nt: TGTGCCAGCAGTGAGACGGGGATCTACGAGCAGTACTTC
cdr3_aa: CASSETGIYEQYF